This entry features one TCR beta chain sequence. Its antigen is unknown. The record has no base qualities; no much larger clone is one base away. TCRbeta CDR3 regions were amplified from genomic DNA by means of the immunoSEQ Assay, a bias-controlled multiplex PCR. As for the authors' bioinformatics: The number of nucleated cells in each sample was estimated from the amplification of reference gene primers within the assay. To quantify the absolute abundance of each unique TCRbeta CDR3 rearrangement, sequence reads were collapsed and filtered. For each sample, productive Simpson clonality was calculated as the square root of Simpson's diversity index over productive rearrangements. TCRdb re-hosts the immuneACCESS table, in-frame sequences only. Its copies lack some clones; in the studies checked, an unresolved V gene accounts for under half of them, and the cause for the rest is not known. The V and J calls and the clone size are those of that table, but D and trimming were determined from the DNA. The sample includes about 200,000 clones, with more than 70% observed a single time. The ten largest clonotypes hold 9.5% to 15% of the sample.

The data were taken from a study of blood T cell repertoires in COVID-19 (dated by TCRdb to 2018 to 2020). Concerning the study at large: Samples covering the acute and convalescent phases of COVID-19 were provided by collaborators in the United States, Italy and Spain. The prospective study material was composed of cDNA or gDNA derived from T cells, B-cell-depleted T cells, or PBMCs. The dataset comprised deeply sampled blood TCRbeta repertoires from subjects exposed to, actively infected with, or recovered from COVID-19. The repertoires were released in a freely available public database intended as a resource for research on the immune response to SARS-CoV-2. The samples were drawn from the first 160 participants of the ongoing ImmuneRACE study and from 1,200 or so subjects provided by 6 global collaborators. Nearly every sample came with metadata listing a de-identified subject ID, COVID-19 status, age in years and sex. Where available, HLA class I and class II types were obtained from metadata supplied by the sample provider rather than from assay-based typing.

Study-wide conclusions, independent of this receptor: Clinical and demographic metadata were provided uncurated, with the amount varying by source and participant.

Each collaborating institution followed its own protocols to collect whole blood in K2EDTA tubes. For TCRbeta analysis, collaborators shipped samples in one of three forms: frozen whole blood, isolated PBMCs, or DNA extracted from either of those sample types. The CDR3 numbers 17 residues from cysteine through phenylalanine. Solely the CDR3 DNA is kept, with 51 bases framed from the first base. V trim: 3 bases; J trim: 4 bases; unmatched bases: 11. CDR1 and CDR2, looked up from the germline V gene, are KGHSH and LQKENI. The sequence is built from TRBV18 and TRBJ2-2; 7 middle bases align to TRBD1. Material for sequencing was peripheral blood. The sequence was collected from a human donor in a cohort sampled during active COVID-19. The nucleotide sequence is TGTGCCAGCTCACCTTCCCGACAGGGTCTAATCACCGGGGAGCTGTTTTTT. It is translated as CASSPSRQGLITGELFF.